A selection of T cell receptor beta chains follows, all from one sample in a study of identical twins. One entry per CDR3 protein results from TCRdb running MiXCR on the 5' RACE reads. The table has 210,000 or so distinct CDR3 sequences, around 15% seen once. These same data were also listed under a study on T cells expressing NK-cell markers.

The sample comprised CD8+ T cells sorted from blood. All receptors come from a woman younger than 35 in good health. Both conserved end residues are part of each CDR3. A D gene is named only where the DNA matches it firmly. Some rows have no size entry. The others give once, few or many, or a class for an expanded clone.

j_call clone_size v_call cdr3_length d_call cdr3_aa cdr3_nt
TRBJ2-2 few TRBV7-6 15 TRBD2 CASSLVSGILGELFF TGTGCCAGCAGCTTAGTTAGCGGGATTCTTGGGGAGCTGTTTTTT
TRBJ2-2 . TRBV12-3/TRBV12-4 17 . CASSLDRVRYGSGELFF TGTGCCAGCAGTTTAGACAGGGTTAGATATGGGTCCGGGGAGCTGTTTTTT
TRBJ2-7 . TRBV7-3 15 TRBD1 CASSLSGTGSYEQYF TGTGCCAGCAGCTTAAGTGGGACAGGGAGCTACGAGCAGTACTTC
TRBJ2-5 . TRBV5-1 16 . CASGTLAVENQETQYF TGCGCCAGCGGAACTTTAGCGGTAGAGAACCAAGAGACCCAGTACTTC
TRBJ2-1 few TRBV9 16 . CASSPRTSGAPNEQFF TGTGCCAGCAGCCCTCGTACATCAGGGGCGCCCAATGAGCAGTTCTTC
TRBJ1-1 . TRBV4-3 14 . CASSQGDSWLEAFF TGCGCCAGCAGCCAAGGAGATTCATGGCTCGAAGCTTTCTTT
TRBJ2-7 few TRBV12-3/TRBV12-4 14 TRBD2 CASSFGLASYEQYF TGTGCCAGCAGTTTCGGACTAGCTTCCTACGAGCAGTACTTC
TRBJ2-1 . TRBV4-2 14 . CASSPGGQADEQFF TGTGCCAGCAGCCCTGGGGGCCAGGCGGATGAGCAGTTCTTC
TRBJ2-1 many TRBV5-1 14 . CASSQSDSFNEQFF TGCGCCAGCAGCCAATCGGACAGCTTCAATGAGCAGTTCTTC
TRBJ1-1 . TRBV7-9 15 TRBD1 CASSLGDRGLSEAFF TGTGCCAGCAGCTTAGGTGACAGGGGGTTAAGTGAAGCTTTCTTT
TRBJ2-1 few TRBV20-1 14 TRBD2 CSATLSGGVNEQFF TGCAGTGCTACCCTGAGCGGGGGAGTCAATGAGCAGTTCTTC
TRBJ1-2 . TRBV5-1 15 TRBD1 CASSFVRGQDNGYTF TGCGCCAGCAGCTTTGTCAGGGGACAGGATAACGGCTACACCTTC
TRBJ2-7 few TRBV5-6 18 . CASSPTSYGIGSSYEQYF TGTGCCAGCAGCCCAACCAGTTATGGGATCGGTAGCTCCTACGAGCAGTACTTC
TRBJ2-1 few TRBV7-9 16 . CASSPQSGSSYNEQFF TGTGCCAGCAGCCCCCAAAGCGGGTCCTCCTACAATGAGCAGTTCTTC
TRBJ1-2 . TRBV6-2/TRBV6-3 13 . CASRAEPHYGYTF TGTGCCAGCAGAGCTGAACCCCACTATGGCTACACCTTC
TRBJ1-1 few TRBV12-3/TRBV12-4 13 . CASSLSVSTEAFF TGTGCCAGCAGTTTAAGCGTGAGCACTGAAGCTTTCTTT